This T cell receptor beta chain is from a study of response to subunit inactivated influenza vaccine. TCRdb processed the RT-PCR reads anew with MiXCR; each CDR3 protein has one entry. The table has a few hundred thousand distinct CDR3 sequences, around 15% seen once. Trimming stripped 0 bases from V and 5 bases from J, with 11 bases between. Germline V gene lookup returns CDR1 LGHNA and CDR2 YSLEER. The CDR3 sequence is 14 residues long. In this sample, this clonotype turned up a few times. The specimen was PBMCs from blood, collected 12 days after vaccination. The chain links TRBV4-3 to TRBJ2-7, with a weak D call TRBD1 (5 bases). This receptor was identified in a man between 45 and 60 years old who received an inactivated influenza vaccine. CDR3 protein: CASSQDPGRNEQYF. The CDR3, as DNA: TGCGCCAGCAGCCAAGATCCAGGGCGAAACGAGCAGTACTTC.